The T cell receptor (beta chain) described here comes from a study of cytotoxic CD8 clonotypes in ibrutinib-treated CLL. Study results and caveats: At progression, clonality fell back toward baseline after rising at ibrutinib response.

Of note for this clone: The antigen is not known.

The germline V and J ends were trimmed by 1 base and 3 bases, with 19 bases remaining between them. CDR3 length: 17 residues. The germline gives CDR1 LGHNA, CDR2 YNFKEQ. TCRdb's copy holds only in-frame clones and misses some; the assay was immunoSEQ multiplex PCR. The table includes approximately 120,000 clones, 84% detected once. The TCR sequence derives from a human donor with chronic lymphocytic leukemia. The sample consisted of PBMCs, taken after 24 months of ibrutinib treatment. The genes are TRBV4-2 and TRBJ2-7; either TRBD1 or TRBD2 may fit D (5 bases each). The DNA for the CDR3 is TGTGCCAGCAGCCAAGGTTCGACCGGGACCGAACTCTACGAGCAGTACTTC. As protein: CASSQGSTGTELYEQYF.